The 18 T cell receptor beta chains below were found in one sample sequenced in a study of OX40 agonist ivuxolimab in advanced cancers. Profiling relied on immunoSEQ multiplex PCR, and the TCRdb table lists in-frame clones only, not all of them. The sample contains more than 55,000 clones, about 89% of which appear only once. This material consisted of CD4+ or CD8+ T cells sorted from blood, taken in a trial of the OX40 agonist ivuxolimab. The receptors were gathered from an adult with an advanced solid tumor such as melanoma, head and neck, liver or kidney cancer.

The chain carries TRBV5-1 and TRBJ2-7; no reliable D call. V lost 0 bases and J 4 bases, leaving 8 bases between the germline ends. Per germline, CDR1 SGHRS and CDR2 YFSETQ. The CDR3 spans 13 residues. This chain's CDR3 is CASSLDRRYEQYF. The CDR3 DNA sequence: TGCGCCAGCAGCTTGGACAGACGATACGAGCAGTACTTC.

The CDR3 loop reads CASSPGVPGYYEQYF. CDR3 bases: TGCGCCAGCAGCCCGGGGGTGCCTGGGTACTACGAGCAGTACTTC. The rearrangement joins TRBV5-1 to TRBJ2-7; D perhaps matches TRBD2 (6 bases). The V gene lost 4 bases and the J gene lost 3 bases, with 17 bases spanning the gap. The germline gives CDR1 SGHRS, CDR2 YFSETQ. CDR3 length equals 15 residues.

J is TRBJ1-3 and V is TRBV18, with TRBD1 identical over 7 bases. This CDR3 comprises 14 residues. J gave up 4 bases and V 5 bases, and 5 bases lay outside the gene matches. The V gene's germline CDR1 is KGHSH and CDR2 LQKENI. The CDR3 nucleotides are TGTGCCAGCTCAACAGGGGCCTCGGGAAACACCATATATTTT. Translating gives CASSTGASGNTIYF.

The V and J genes are TRBV2 and TRBJ1-6; 7 bases align to TRBD1. V shed 7 bases and J 8 bases; nucleotides not matched to a gene: 14. This CDR3 contains 16 residues. Germline-derived CDR1 and CDR2 are SNHLY and FYNNEI. CDR3 loop: CASIKGTPDRHSPLHF. In DNA form, the CDR3 reads TGTGCCAGCATTAAAGGGACGCCGGACAGGCATTCACCCCTCCACTTT.

The genes are TRBV15 and TRBJ2-3, with 8 bases fitting TRBD1. The CDR3 extends over 16 amino acids. V lost 3 bases, J lost 2 bases, and 7 bases stayed unmatched. From germline, CDR1 is LNHNV and CDR2 YYDKDF (reference sequence). CDR3 DNA: TGTGCCACCAGCAGGGGGGGACAGGCGGCCACAGATACGCAGTATTTT. Translation: CATSRGGQAATDTQYF.

Only a few counts were recorded for this clone. The chain combines TRBV10-3 with TRBJ1-2; D unclear. CDR1 and CDR2 from the germline V gene are ENHRY and SYGVKD. The CDR3 covers 13 residues. V lost 10 bases, J lost 3 bases, and 15 bases lay in between. Here the CDR3 reads CATWLGGHYGYTF. CDR3 DNA sequence: TGTGCCACGTGGCTGGGTGGACACTATGGCTACACCTTC.

The chain links TRBV7-2 to TRBJ1-3; no definite D call. Germline CDR1 reads SGHTA; CDR2 reads FQGNSA. V was trimmed by 5 bases and J by 4 bases, leaving 18 bases between them. The CDR3 has 16 residues. The CDR3 is CASSPRTAARGNTIYF. CDR3 DNA sequence: TGTGCCAGCAGCCCCCGGACGGCCGCGAGAGGAAACACCATATATTTT.

V gene TRBV7-9 combines with J gene TRBJ2-1, with D maybe TRBD2 (6 bases). V was shortened by 6 bases and J by 8 bases, with 17 bases between the two germline ends. Germline CDR1 reads SEHNR; CDR2 reads FQNEAQ (reference sequence). This CDR3 has 14 residues. The CDR3 nucleotides read TGTGCCAGCAGGGACGGGAGTGGGAAGGATGAGCAGTTCTTC. As protein: CASRDGSGKDEQFF.

CDR3 coding DNA: TGTGCCAGCAGATTGGGAACCCAAGAGACCCAGTACTTC. Translating it yields CASRLGTQETQYF. The gene calls are TRBV6-1 and TRBJ2-5; the D is unclear. CDR1 is MNHNS and CDR2 is SASEGT in the germline V gene. The V gene lost 6 bases and the J gene lost 1 base, with 9 bases spanning the gap. This CDR3 comprises 13 residues.

The DNA of the CDR3 is TGTGCCAGCAGCCAGGGACTAGCGGCGAACACCGGGGAGCTGTTTTTT. Protein sequence: CASSQGLAANTGELFF. This chain uses TRBV14 with TRBJ2-2; TRBD2 matches 11 bases. Trimming took 3 bases from V and 0 from J; bases not matched to a gene: 0. Germline V gives CDR1 SGHDN, CDR2 FVKESK. The CDR3 loop spans 16 amino acids.

The chain uses TRBV7-2 and TRBJ1-3; D ambiguous. The CDR3 totals 12 residues. Germline V lookup: CDR1 SGHTA, CDR2 FQGNSA. Trimming removed 7 bases from V and 4 bases from J, with 8 bases in between. The CDR3 spells CASKGSGNTIYF. In nucleotides, the CDR3 is TGTGCCAGCAAGGGCTCCGGAAACACCATATATTTT. Based on the CDR3 plus reference TRBV7-2 and TRBJ1-3, the full variable domain is GAGVSQSPSNKVTEKGKDVELRCDPISGHTALYWYRQSLGQGLEFLIYFQGNSAPDKSGLPSDRFSAERTGGSVSTLTIQRTQQEDSAVYLCASKGSGNTIYFGEGSWLTVV.

The chain carries TRBV29-1 and TRBJ2-3; 7 bases fit TRBD1. This CDR3 is built from 16 residues. Germline lookup yields CDR1 SQVTM and CDR2 ANQGSEA. With V trimmed by 2 bases and J by 0 bases, 8 bases remained unmatched. CDR3 region: CSVEPNPGQSTDTQYF. Written as DNA, the CDR3 is TGCAGCGTTGAACCAAACCCGGGACAGAGCACAGATACGCAGTATTTT.

This clone appeared once. The gene calls are TRBV5-1 and TRBJ1-3; D is possibly TRBD1 (5 bases). The germline gives CDR1 SGHRS, CDR2 YFSETQ. V was clipped by 1 base and J by 4 bases, with 9 bases between them. The CDR3 extends over 14 amino acids. The CDR3 spells CASSLPGQGNTIYF. The CDR3 DNA is TGCGCCAGCAGCTTGCCGGGGCAAGGAAACACCATATATTTT.

This clone has only one observation. The J gene is TRBJ1-1, the V gene TRBV18; 7 nucleotides align to TRBD1. This CDR3 spans 13 amino acids. V gave up 4 bases and J gave up 7 bases; unmatched junction bases: 6. The germline CDR1 and CDR2 sequences are KGHSH and LQKENI. CDR3 sequence: CASSRSRDSEAFF. The CDR3 bases are TGTGCCAGCTCACGGAGCCGGGACAGTGAAGCTTTCTTT.

The genes are TRBV5-5 and TRBJ2-7, with D tentatively TRBD2 (6 bases). Per germline, CDR1 SGHKS and CDR2 YYEKEE (reference sequence). V gave up 1 base and J gave up 1 base, with 15 bases separating them. This CDR3 has 16 residues. CDR3: CASSLSLVAVSYEQYF. CDR3 nucleotides: TGTGCCAGCAGCTTGAGTTTAGTAGCGGTATCCTACGAGCAGTACTTC.

V is TRBV19 and J is TRBJ1-2, with D possibly being TRBD1 (5 bases). The CDR3 has 14 residues. The V gene lost 3 bases and the J gene lost 2 bases, with 10 bases spanning the gap. Germline V gene lookup returns CDR1 LNHDA and CDR2 SQIVND (reference sequence). The chain's CDR3 is CASSIGTWNYGYTF. The CDR3 region has the DNA TGTGCCAGTAGTATTGGGACCTGGAACTATGGCTACACCTTC.

In its sample, this clone was seen once. The V call is TRBV19, the J call TRBJ1-2; D remains unclear. The CDR3 runs 13 residues. Trimming removed 3 bases from V and 4 bases from J, with 9 bases in between. Germline loops: CDR1 LNHDA, CDR2 SQIVND (reference sequence). The CDR3: CASSMQRPYGYTF. The CDR3 DNA follows: TGTGCCAGTAGTATGCAGAGACCCTATGGCTACACCTTC.

In this sample, this clone turned up once. The rearrangement links TRBV5-1 to TRBJ2-2; D unresolved. The CDR3 runs to 14 residues. V lost 5 bases to trimming and J lost 4 bases, with 12 bases between them. Germline loops: CDR1 SGHRS, CDR2 YFSETQ. The CDR3 spells CASRFGSSTGELFF. The CDR3 coding sequence is TGCGCCAGCAGATTCGGGTCATCCACCGGGGAGCTGTTTTTT.